The table lists the clone carrying this T cell receptor beta chain with many counts. The antigen is undetermined. Time point reported: patch test 3, about 24 weeks after DPC sensitization. Treatment of the sample: therapeutic diphenylcyclopropenone sensitization with weekly scalp DPC. Patch tests were applied only after blood draws. This record comes from a study of human T cells and chemical hapten exposure. Study-level results: Expanded TCR counts at PT1 were positively correlated with the patch test score. The study found that DPC sensitization did not change TCRs above 1 in 1000 frequency.

In TCRdb, the RACE reads were re-called with MiXCR into one record per CDR3 protein. The data contain some 84,000 distinct CDR3 sequences, roughly a tenth of them singletons. The germline V gene encodes CDR1 LNHNV and CDR2 YYDKDF (reference sequence). Trimming left V 5 bases short and J 5 bases short, with 19 bases between. This CDR3 has 15 amino acids. The sequence came from a woman between 45 and 65 years old with alopecia areata. Some clones in this sample may be carry-over from other donors' samples. The chain has TRBV15 and TRBJ2-7, with a tentative D call TRBD2 (6 bases). The sequenced sample was whole blood, obtained in connection with sensitization to the hapten diphenylcyclopropenone (DPC). The CDR3, as DNA: TGTGCCACCAGCGGGGGGACGGCCGCTCGGAACGAGCAGTACTTC. Translating gives CATSGGTAARNEQYF.